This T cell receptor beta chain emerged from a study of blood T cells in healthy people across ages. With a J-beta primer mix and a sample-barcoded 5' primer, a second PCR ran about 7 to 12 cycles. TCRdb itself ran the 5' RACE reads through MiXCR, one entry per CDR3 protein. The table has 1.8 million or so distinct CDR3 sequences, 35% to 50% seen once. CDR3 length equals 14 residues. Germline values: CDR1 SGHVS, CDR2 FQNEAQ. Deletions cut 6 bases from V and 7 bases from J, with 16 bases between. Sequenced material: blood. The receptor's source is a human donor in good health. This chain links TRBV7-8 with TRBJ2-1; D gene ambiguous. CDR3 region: CASSRLGVGNEQFF. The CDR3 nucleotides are TGTGCCAGCAGTCGTCTTGGGGTGGGGAATGAGCAGTTCTTC.